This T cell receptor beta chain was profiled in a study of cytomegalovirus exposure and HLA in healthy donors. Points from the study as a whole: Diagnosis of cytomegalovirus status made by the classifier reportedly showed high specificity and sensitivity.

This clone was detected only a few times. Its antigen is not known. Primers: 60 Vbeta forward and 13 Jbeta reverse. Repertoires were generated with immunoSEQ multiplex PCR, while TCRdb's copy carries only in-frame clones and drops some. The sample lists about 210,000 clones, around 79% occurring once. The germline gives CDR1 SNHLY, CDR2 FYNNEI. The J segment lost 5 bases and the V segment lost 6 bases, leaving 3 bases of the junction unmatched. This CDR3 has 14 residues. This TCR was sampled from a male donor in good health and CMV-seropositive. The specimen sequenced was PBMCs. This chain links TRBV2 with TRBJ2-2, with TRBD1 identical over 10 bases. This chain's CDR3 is CASSGTGETGELFF. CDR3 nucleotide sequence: TGTGCCAGCAGCGGGACAGGGGAAACCGGGGAGCTGTTTTTT.